This entry lists 28 T cell receptor beta chains sequenced from one sample in a study of cytomegalovirus exposure and HLA in healthy donors. The PCR was carried out with 60 Vbeta primers and 13 Jbeta primers. Repertoires were generated with immunoSEQ multiplex PCR, while TCRdb's copy carries only in-frame clones and drops some. The repertoire holds 76,000 or so clones, with approximately 72% as singletons. What was sequenced was PBMCs. These receptors were taken from a woman aged 40 to 50 in good health and CMV-seropositive.

The chain carries TRBV5-1 and TRBJ2-2; unclear D gene. Germline-derived CDR1 and CDR2 are SGHRS and YFSETQ. The V end lost 4 bases, the J end lost 2 bases, and 6 bases lay between the germline ends. The CDR3 totals 13 residues. The CDR3 sequence is CASSTTNTGELFF. Written as DNA, the CDR3 is TGCGCCAGCAGCACGACAAACACCGGGGAGCTGTTTTTT.

The chain couples TRBV30 to TRBJ2-1; 15 bases agree with TRBD2. The CDR3 totals 17 residues. Germline trimming cut 0 bases from V and 2 bases from J; bases unmatched to any gene: 2. CDR1 is GTSNPN, CDR2 SVGIG, per germline (reference sequence). The CDR3 nucleotides are TGTGCCTGGAGTGTAGGGACTAGCGGGGGGCCCTACAATGAGCAGTTCTTC. It yields the protein CAWSVGTSGGPYNEQFF.

V usage is TRBV28 and J usage is TRBJ2-7; tentative D call: TRBD2 (7 bases). This CDR3 is built from 15 residues. V was shortened by 3 bases and J by 3 bases, with 15 bases between the two germline ends. CDR1 is MDHEN and CDR2 is SYDVKM in the germline V gene. CDR3 sequence: CASSLGGQAVYEQYF. In DNA form, the CDR3 reads TGTGCCAGCAGTTTGGGGGGGCAAGCGGTCTACGAGCAGTACTTC. The whole variable domain, filled in from reference TRBV28 and TRBJ2-7, reads DVKVTQSSRYLVKRTGEKVFLECVQDMDHENMFWYRQDPGLGLRLIYFSYDVKMKEKGDIPEGYSVSREKKERFSLILESASTNQTSMYLCASSLGGQAVYEQYFGPGTRLTVT.

The rearrangement joins TRBV7-2 to TRBJ1-1; TRBD1 is a possible D gene (5 bases). The CDR3 length is 14 residues. Trimming removed 8 bases at V and 3 bases at J, with 16 bases between. Germline values: CDR1 SGHTA, CDR2 FQGNSA. The CDR3 sequence: CASGRMGGDTEAFF. The CDR3 DNA sequence: TGTGCCAGCGGCCGAATGGGGGGGGACACTGAAGCTTTCTTT. The full variable domain, rest sourced from reference TRBV7-2 and TRBJ1-1, is GAGVSQSPSNKVTEKGKDVELRCDPISGHTALYWYRQSLGQGLEFLIYFQGNSAPDKSGLPSDRFSAERTGGSVSTLTIQRTQQEDSAVYLCASGRMGGDTEAFFGQGTRLTVV.

The sample holds a few counts of this clone. The chain links TRBV7-2 to TRBJ2-3; tentatively, D is TRBD2 (5 bases). The CDR3 is 14 amino acids. Germline V gene data show CDR1 as SGHTA and CDR2 as FQGNSA. V lost 0 bases and J lost 5, with 9 bases in between. The DNA for the CDR3 is TGTGCCAGCAGCTTAGCTAGCGTTATAGATACGCAGTATTTT. It specifies CASSLASVIDTQYF.

This chain connects TRBV7-2 to TRBJ2-3; 8 bases agree with TRBD2. J was trimmed by 0 bases and V by 7 bases; bases with no gene match: 6. The length of the CDR3 is 15 residues. Looked up from germline, CDR1 is SGHTA and CDR2 is FQGNSA. The CDR3 reads CASTLPGGSTDTQYF. CDR3 bases: TGTGCCAGCACCCTCCCGGGGGGGAGCACAGATACGCAGTATTTT. The whole variable domain, filled in from reference TRBV7-2 and TRBJ2-3, reads GAGVSQSPSNKVTEKGKDVELRCDPISGHTALYWYRQSLGQGLEFLIYFQGNSAPDKSGLPSDRFSAERTGGSVSTLTIQRTQQEDSAVYLCASTLPGGSTDTQYFGPGTRLTVL.

V usage is TRBV7-8 and J usage is TRBJ1-4, with no clear D. Per the germline V gene, CDR1 is SGHVS and CDR2 is FQNEAQ. Trimming removed 3 bases at V and 0 bases at J, with 8 bases between. The CDR3 has 15 residues. The CDR3 sequence: CASSLRGATNEKLFF. In DNA, the CDR3 is TGTGCCAGCAGCTTGCGCGGAGCAACTAATGAAAAACTGTTTTTT.

This chain uses TRBV12-5 with TRBJ1-1, with D possibly TRBD1 on 5 matching bases. V gave up 0 bases and J gave up 6 bases, with 14 bases separating them. The CDR3 is 15 residues long. The germline gives CDR1 LGHNT, CDR2 FRNRAP. This CDR3 is CASGLVLGREAEAFF. The CDR3 DNA is TGTGCTAGTGGTTTGGTCCTTGGCAGGGAGGCTGAAGCTTTCTTT.

The V call is TRBV7-2, the J call TRBJ2-1; 10 bases map to TRBD2. Losses at the gene ends were 4 bases for V and 8 bases for J; bases not matched to a gene: 5. The CDR3 runs to 14 residues. The V gene's germline CDR1 is SGHTA and CDR2 FQGNSA. CDR3 amino acids: CASSWGLANDEQFF. Written as DNA, the CDR3 is TGTGCCAGCAGCTGGGGACTAGCGAACGATGAGCAGTTCTTC.

This chain joins TRBV4-1 and TRBJ1-1, with 7 bases identical to TRBD1. The CDR3 consists of 16 residues. Per the germline V gene, CDR1 is MGHRA and CDR2 is YSYEKL. With 1 base clipped from V and 11 bases from J, the junction kept 16 bases outside the gene matches. In nucleotides, the CDR3 is TGCGCCAGCAGCCAAGTCCAGCCCACAGGGGACCGACCGGCTTTCTTT. Translating it yields CASSQVQPTGDRPAFF.

This clone was seen only a few times. The genes are TRBV6-1 and TRBJ1-2; D is possibly TRBD1 (6 bases). The germline V and J ends were trimmed by 7 bases and 5 bases, with 17 bases remaining between them. The germline V gene has CDR1 MNHNS and CDR2 SASEGT. This CDR3 has 14 amino acids. This CDR3 is CASNLAGDRYGYTF. CDR3 DNA sequence: TGTGCCAGCAACTTGGCAGGGGACCGGTATGGCTACACCTTC.

The genes are TRBV5-6 and TRBJ2-7, with 9 positions matching TRBD2. The germline V gene encodes CDR1 SGHDT and CDR2 YYEEEE. V lost 0 bases, J lost 4 bases, and 5 bases stayed unmatched. This CDR3 region has 15 residues. The DNA of the CDR3 is TGTGCCAGCAGCTTGGGGCGGGGGGGCCTTTACGAGCAGTACTTC. Its protein product is CASSLGRGGLYEQYF.

The rearrangement joins TRBV27 to TRBJ2-7; 10 nucleotides agree with TRBD2. The CDR3 covers 15 residues. Germline V gene lookup returns CDR1 MNHEY and CDR2 SMNVEV (reference sequence). The V and J ends lost 5 bases and 0 bases, in that order; junction bases with no gene match: 4. CDR3 sequence (DNA): TGTGCCAGCAGTACGGCTAGCGGGGGCTCCTACGAGCAGTACTTC. As protein: CASSTASGGSYEQYF.

The chain employs TRBV10-3 and TRBJ2-7; TRBD1 is a possible D gene (5 bases). The CDR3 runs to 15 residues. CDR1 is ENHRY and CDR2 is SYGVKD in the germline V gene. The V end lost 2 bases, the J end lost 3 bases, and 14 bases lay between the germline ends. The CDR3 region is CAISEKKGMGYEQYF. In DNA, the CDR3 is TGTGCCATCAGTGAGAAAAAGGGGATGGGCTACGAGCAGTACTTC.

This clone was counted between two and nine times. The rearrangement links TRBV9 to TRBJ2-2, with TRBD2 identical over 11 bases. Unmatched junction bases numbered 3, after V lost 3 bases and J lost 5 bases. This CDR3 comprises 15 residues. The germline V gene encodes CDR1 SGDLS and CDR2 YYNGEE. For the CDR3, the DNA is TGTGCCAGCAGCGAAACTAGCGGGAGAACCGGGGAGCTGTTTTTT. This codes for CASSETSGRTGELFF.

The rearrangement uses TRBV7-2 and TRBJ2-6; D gene unclear. CDR3 length: 17 residues. Deletions cut 1 base from V and 0 bases from J, with 10 bases between. The V gene's germline CDR1 is SGHTA and CDR2 FQGNSA. DNA of the CDR3: TGTGCCAGCAGCTTAGGAGGCAGTAACTCTGGGGCCAACGTCCTGACTTTC. Its protein is CASSLGGSNSGANVLTF.

This chain links TRBV11-2 with TRBJ2-1; TRBD2 matches at 9 bases. This CDR3 spans 15 amino acids. J lost 10 bases, V lost 0 bases, and 7 bases had no gene match. Germline values: CDR1 SGHAT, CDR2 FQNNGV. CDR3 region: CASSLDGRGGREQFF. The CDR3 nucleotides are TGTGCCAGCAGCTTAGACGGGCGGGGGGGCCGCGAGCAGTTCTTC.

In this sample, this clone turned up once. This chain connects TRBV27 to TRBJ2-7; 9 bases are shared with TRBD1. The CDR3 contains 13 residues. Germline lookup yields CDR1 MNHEY and CDR2 SMNVEV (reference sequence). V lost 3 bases and J lost 7; bases outside the gene matches: 4. The CDR3 region is CASSFLGTGEQYF. CDR3 DNA sequence: TGTGCCAGCAGTTTCTTGGGGACAGGGGAGCAGTACTTC.

This chain connects TRBV4-2 to TRBJ2-5; D gene ambiguous. Germline values: CDR1 LGHNA, CDR2 YNFKEQ. The CDR3 is 14 amino acids. The V end lost 1 base, the J end lost 2 bases, and 8 bases lay between the germline ends. The CDR3 region is CASSQAGLQETQYF. The CDR3 DNA is TGTGCCAGCAGCCAAGCTGGGCTGCAAGAGACCCAGTACTTC.

The chain recombines TRBV21-1 with TRBJ1-5; TRBD1 reflects the table's D call only, with no check against the DNA. TRBV21-1 is listed as a pseudogene. CDR3 length: 16 amino acids. This chain's CDR3 is CASSGTGTGSNQPQHF. The CDR3 bases are TGTGCCAGCAGCGGCACCGGGACAGGTAGCAATCAGCCCCAGCATTTT.

The chain uses TRBV30 and TRBJ1-5; maybe TRBD1 (5 bases). Germline CDR1 is GTSNPN and CDR2 is SVGIG (reference sequence). The CDR3 spans 12 residues. V lost 2 bases, J lost 6 bases, and 8 bases lay in between. In DNA, the CDR3 is TGTGCCTGGAGTCCAGGGTCTCAGCCCCAGCATTTT. Translated, it gives CAWSPGSQPQHF.

The J gene is TRBJ2-1, the V gene TRBV18, with 8 bases lining up with TRBD1. V shed 0 bases and J 2 bases; nucleotides not matched to a gene: 3. Per germline, CDR1 KGHSH and CDR2 LQKENI. This CDR3 is 16 amino acids long. The CDR3 sequence is CASSPPTGGAYNEQFF. CDR3 coding DNA: TGTGCCAGCTCACCACCCACAGGGGGAGCCTACAATGAGCAGTTCTTC. The whole variable domain, filled in from reference TRBV18 and TRBJ2-1, reads NAGVMQNPRHLVRRRGQEARLRCSPMKGHSHVYWYRQLPEEGLKFMVYLQKENIIDESGMPKERFSAEFPKEGPSILRIQQVVRGDSAAYFCASSPPTGGAYNEQFFGPGTRLTVL.

The J gene is TRBJ2-2, the V gene TRBV23-1, with D perhaps TRBD2 (5 bases). TRBV23-1 is an ORF, and what it does is uncertain. The CDR3 covers 16 residues. V lost 2 bases and J 2 bases, leaving 12 bases between the germline ends. The DNA of the CDR3 is TGCGCCAGCAGTCAAGAAGTGGGGAGCAACACCGGGGAGCTGTTTTTT. This encodes CASSQEVGSNTGELFF.

This clone was counted between two and nine times. This chain connects TRBV13 to TRBJ2-7, with D possibly being TRBD1 (6 bases). The CDR3 is 15 residues long. Germline V CDR1 and CDR2: PRHDT, FYEKMQ (reference sequence). The V end was cut by 1 base, the J end by 6 bases, with 16 bases between. This CDR3 is CASSLDRGTSGEQYF. In nucleotides, the CDR3 is TGTGCCAGCAGCTTAGATAGGGGGACCTCGGGCGAGCAGTACTTC.

This clone was recorded a few times. The chain has TRBV5-1 and TRBJ2-3; D might be TRBD1 (6 bases). The CDR3 is 15 amino acids. V lost 4 bases and J lost 5, with 17 bases in between. The V gene's germline CDR1 is SGHRS and CDR2 YFSETQ. Written as DNA, the CDR3 is TGCGCCAGCAGCGCTACAGGGTTTAAGGGAGATACGCAGTATTTT. It is translated as CASSATGFKGDTQYF.

This chain links TRBV7-3 with TRBJ1-2; no clear D gene. This CDR3 is built from 14 residues. The V gene lost 1 base and the J gene lost 3 bases, with 9 bases spanning the gap. Germline CDR1 SGHTA, CDR2 FQGTGA. The CDR3 DNA reads as TGTGCCAGCAGCTTAAGTGCGGTGGACTATGGCTACACCTTC. Its protein is CASSLSAVDYGYTF. The whole variable domain, filled in from reference TRBV7-3 and TRBJ1-2, reads GAGVSQTPSNKVTEKGKYVELRCDPISGHTALYWYRQSLGQGPEFLIYFQGTGAADDSGLPNDRFFAVRPEGSVSTLKIQRTERGDSAVYLCASSLSAVDYGYTFGSGTRLTVV.

This clone was observed a few times. The V call is TRBV30, the J call TRBJ2-7; D is unresolved. Germline CDR1 GTSNPN, CDR2 SVGIG (reference sequence). Trimming cost V 3 bases and J 4 bases, with 10 bases left between them. This CDR3 has 12 residues. CDR3 amino acids: CAWSGTGYEQYF. In DNA, the CDR3 is TGTGCCTGGAGCGGTACCGGTTACGAGCAGTACTTC.

The genes are TRBV6-5 and TRBJ2-7; 8 bases are shared with TRBD1. The CDR3 sequence is 12 residues long. CDR1 is MNHEY and CDR2 is SVGAGI in the germline V gene. Trimming at V came to 6 bases and at J to 6 bases, leaving 4 bases not matched to a gene. CDR3 residues: CASSRTGTEQYF. The CDR3 DNA reads TGTGCCAGCAGCAGGACAGGGACCGAGCAGTACTTC.